One sample yielded the 27 T cell receptor beta chains listed below, sequenced in a study of shared clonotypes between healthy human individuals. Produced via immunoSEQ multiplex PCR; TCRdb's table is partial and in-frame only. In the table there are approximately 980,000 clones, around 80% of which are singletons. Sequenced: memory CD4+ T cells sorted from blood. Subset defined: CD45RA-negative fraction. These receptors were obtained from a young man in good health.

As to this clone: Compared with germline, one end of the junction differs, possibly owing to a read error. This sequence joins TRBV7-7 and TRBJ2-2; possibly TRBD1 for D (6 bases). The germline CDR1 and CDR2 sequences are SSHAT and FNYEAQ (reference sequence). The CDR3 has 14 amino acids. CDR3 nucleotides: TGTGCTAGCAGCGTTTTGGGGGCCGGCGGGGAGCTGTTTTTT. Amino acids: CASSVLGAGGELFF.

The CDR3 sequence is CASGRAGREKLFF. The CDR3 region has the DNA TGCGCCAGCGGCAGGGCAGGAAGAGAAAAACTGTTTTTT. This chain uses TRBV4-1 with TRBJ1-4, with D possibly being TRBD1 (5 bases). The CDR3 loop spans 13 amino acids. V was trimmed by 8 bases and J by 8 bases, leaving 15 bases between them. CDR1 MGHRA and CDR2 YSYEKL come from the germline V gene.

This clone has only one observation. The CDR3 spells CAPSRVSNQPQHF. CDR3 DNA: TGTGCCCCGTCCAGGGTTAGCAATCAGCCCCAGCATTTT. The chain links TRBV5-5 to TRBJ1-5, with a weak D call TRBD1 (5 bases). With 10 bases removed from V and 0 bases from J, the gap between germline ends came to 11 bases. CDR1 SGHKS and CDR2 YYEKEE come from the germline V gene (reference sequence). The CDR3 extends over 13 amino acids. The full variable domain, its missing parts supplied by reference TRBV5-5 and TRBJ1-5, is DAGVTQSPTHLIKTRGQQVTLRCSPISGHKSVSWYQQVLGQGPQFIFQYYEKEERGRGNFPDRFSARQFPNYSSELNVNALLLGDSALYLCAPSRVSNQPQHFGDGTRLSIL.

The gene calls are TRBV6-6 and TRBJ2-7; D gene unclear. V was cut by 6 bases and J by 6 bases, with 15 bases left in between. The germline V gene encodes CDR1 MNHNY and CDR2 SVGAGI (reference sequence). The CDR3 consists of 13 residues. CDR3 coding DNA: TGTGCCAGCAGCCCCCTGACCTGGGGCGAGCAGTACTTC. It codes for CASSPLTWGEQYF.

The J gene is TRBJ1-5, the V gene TRBV7-8, with D hard to call. The CDR3 totals 16 residues. Per germline, CDR1 SGHVS and CDR2 FQNEAQ. V was clipped by 1 base and J by 2 bases, with 12 bases between them. The CDR3 region is CASSLDSGEGNQPQHF. For the CDR3, the DNA is TGTGCCAGCAGCTTAGACTCCGGGGAGGGCAATCAGCCCCAGCATTTT. Together with reference TRBV7-8 and TRBJ1-5, the CDR3 gives the full variable domain: GAGVSQSPRYKVAKRGQDVALRCDPISGHVSLFWYQQALGQGPEFLTYFQNEAQLDKSGLPSDRFFAERPEGSVSTLKIQRTQQEDSAVYLCASSLDSGEGNQPQHFGDGTRLSIL.

This clone was observed a few times. The rearrangement joins TRBV7-2 to TRBJ1-1; D gene ambiguous. This CDR3 is built from 14 residues. Per germline, CDR1 SGHTA and CDR2 FQGNSA. V was clipped by 1 base and J by 7 bases, with 13 bases between them. Written as DNA, the CDR3 is TGTGCCAGCAGCTTAGGGACCGCGGGTGGTGAAGCTTTCTTT. This translates into CASSLGTAGGEAFF. The variable domain in full, with the rest retrieved from reference TRBV7-2 and TRBJ1-1, is GAGVSQSPSNKVTEKGKDVELRCDPISGHTALYWYRQSLGQGLEFLIYFQGNSAPDKSGLPSDRFSAERTGGSVSTLTIQRTQQEDSAVYLCASSLGTAGGEAFFGQGTRLTVV.

In this sample, this clone turned up once. The gene calls are TRBV27 and TRBJ2-3; perhaps TRBD2 as D (6 bases). V dropped 3 bases and J dropped 4 bases, with 8 bases sitting between them. CDR3 length: 13 residues. Germline V gives CDR1 MNHEY, CDR2 SMNVEV (reference sequence). CDR3 sequence (DNA): TGTGCCAGCAGTTTCGGGGGTCCAGATACGCAGTATTTT. Translated, it gives CASSFGGPDTQYF.

The chain carries TRBV7-6 and TRBJ2-7; 10 nucleotides agree with TRBD1. V shed 5 bases and J 6 bases; nucleotides not matched to a gene: 10. Looked up from germline, CDR1 is SGHVS and CDR2 is FNYEAQ. This CDR3 comprises 15 residues. The CDR3 region has the DNA TGTGCCAGCAGCCCGTGGACAGGGGGATCGGTCGAGCAGTACTTC. Translation gives CASSPWTGGSVEQYF.

The rearrangement joins TRBV7-9 to TRBJ2-1; D is perhaps TRBD2 (6 bases). This CDR3 is 12 amino acids long. CDR1 is SEHNR and CDR2 is FQNEAQ in the germline V gene (reference sequence). Trimming took off 5 bases at V and 12 bases at J, with 14 bases between the two ends. CDR3 sequence reads: CASSPQGLLQFF. DNA of the CDR3: TGTGCCAGCAGCCCTCAGGGACTTCTGCAGTTCTTC.

The chain employs TRBV9 and TRBJ1-5; no firm D call. Per germline, CDR1 SGDLS and CDR2 YYNGEE. This CDR3 is 14 amino acids long. V lost 4 bases and J lost 1, with 9 bases in between. CDR3 sequence (DNA): TGTGCCAGCAGCCAATCCCAGAGCAATCAGCCCCAGCATTTT. It yields the protein CASSQSQSNQPQHF.

This clone was seen a handful of times. The chain joins TRBV18 to TRBJ1-5, with 11 bases that match TRBD1. The junction had 4 bases not matched to a gene; V was cut back by 6 bases and J by 3 bases. In germline, CDR1 is KGHSH, CDR2 LQKENI. The CDR3 consists of 15 residues. The CDR3 protein is CASSRTGGVNQPQHF. As DNA, the CDR3 is TGTGCCAGCTCGAGGACAGGGGGCGTCAATCAGCCCCAGCATTTT. Looking up the rest from reference TRBV18 and TRBJ1-5 gives the full variable domain: NAGVMQNPRHLVRRRGQEARLRCSPMKGHSHVYWYRQLPEEGLKFMVYLQKENIIDESGMPKERFSAEFPKEGPSILRIQQVVRGDSAAYFCASSRTGGVNQPQHFGDGTRLSIL.

V is TRBV28 and J is TRBJ1-2; no clear D gene. CDR1 and CDR2 from the germline V gene are MDHEN and SYDVKM. The CDR3 runs to 12 residues. V was clipped by 5 bases and J by 1 base, with 5 bases between them. In nucleotides, the CDR3 is TGTGCCAGCAGTAATCTTAACTATGGCTACACCTTC. Translating gives CASSNLNYGYTF.

The chain joins TRBV6-1 to TRBJ2-2; either TRBD1 or TRBD2 may supply D (5 bases each). This CDR3 has 15 amino acids. Trimming cost V 6 bases and J 3 bases, with 14 bases left between them. Per germline, CDR1 MNHNS and CDR2 SASEGT. CDR3 coding DNA: TGTGCCAGCAGGCCGGGGACGGTTTACACCGGGGAGCTGTTTTTT. Translated: CASRPGTVYTGELFF.

Points on this clone: Other nucleotide sequences in the sample specify the same CDR3. This chain uses TRBV30 with TRBJ2-5; D not certain. CDR3 length: 11 amino acids. Germline V gene lookup returns CDR1 GTSNPN and CDR2 SVGIG (reference sequence). V was shortened by 0 bases and J by 5 bases, with 4 bases between the two germline ends. The chain's CDR3 is CAWSVSETQYF. In nucleotides, the CDR3 is TGTGCCTGGAGTGTCTCCGAGACCCAGTACTTC.

J is TRBJ1-2 and V is TRBV15; D gene unclear. The CDR3 is 14 residues long. Looked up from germline, CDR1 is LNHNV and CDR2 is YYDKDF (reference sequence). Trimming took off 3 bases at V and 6 bases at J, with 14 bases between the two ends. DNA of the CDR3: TGTGCCACCAGCAGTGGGCCCTTACTAGATGGCTACACCTTC. Its translation: CATSSGPLLDGYTF.

The chain uses TRBV6-4 and TRBJ2-3; D is possibly TRBD2 (6 bases). The CDR3 loop spans 16 amino acids. V was trimmed by 0 bases and J by 8 bases, leaving 18 bases between them. Germline V gene lookup returns CDR1 MRHNA and CDR2 SNTAGT. The CDR3, as DNA: TGTGCCAGCAGTGACTCGATATCGGGTGTGGGAGGTACGCAGTATTTT. Translation: CASSDSISGVGGTQYF.

The chain joins TRBV13 to TRBJ2-7, with 12 bases fitting TRBD1. Germline V lookup: CDR1 PRHDT, CDR2 FYEKMQ (reference sequence). The CDR3 extends over 15 amino acids. With V trimmed by 7 bases and J by 6 bases, 10 bases remained unmatched. CDR3 in amino acids: CASISRGTGGFEQYF. CDR3 DNA sequence: TGTGCCAGCATCTCGAGAGGGACAGGGGGCTTCGAGCAGTACTTC.

The genes are TRBV18 and TRBJ1-1, with a possible D match to TRBD1 (6 bases). Deletions cut 6 bases from V and 4 bases from J, with 18 bases between. Germline-derived CDR1 and CDR2 are KGHSH and LQKENI. This CDR3 spans 15 amino acids. DNA of the CDR3: TGTGCCAGCTCCCCGGTAACAGGGAAGAGCACTGAAGCTTTCTTT. Its translation: CASSPVTGKSTEAFF. Full variable domain (remainder filled in from reference TRBV18 and TRBJ1-1): NAGVMQNPRHLVRRRGQEARLRCSPMKGHSHVYWYRQLPEEGLKFMVYLQKENIIDESGMPKERFSAEFPKEGPSILRIQQVVRGDSAAYFCASSPVTGKSTEAFFGQGTRLTVV.

This sequence joins TRBV19 and TRBJ1-2, with D hard to call. The CDR3 loop spans 15 amino acids. The germline gives CDR1 LNHDA, CDR2 SQIVND (reference sequence). V shed 4 bases and J shed 3 bases, with 15 bases lying between them. CDR3 amino acids: CASSTYAQAYYGYTF. The CDR3 nucleotides read TGTGCCAGTAGTACCTATGCGCAGGCCTACTATGGCTACACCTTC. Using reference TRBV19 and TRBJ1-2 for the parts outside the CDR3, the full variable domain is DGGITQSPKYLFRKEGQNVTLSCEQNLNHDAMYWYRQDPGQGLRLIYYSQIVNDFQKGDIAEGYSVSREKKESFPLTVTSAQKNPTAFYLCASSTYAQAYYGYTFGSGTRLTVV.

J is TRBJ2-3 and V is TRBV11-2; D is perhaps TRBD2 (6 bases). Germline CDR1 is SGHAT and CDR2 is FQNNGV. V gave up 5 bases and J gave up 0 bases, with 12 bases separating them. The CDR3 extends over 15 amino acids. The DNA of the CDR3 is TGTGCCAGCAGCGGAGGGGAAACTAGCACAGATACGCAGTATTTT. This sequence encodes CASSGGETSTDTQYF.

This rearrangement joins TRBV25-1 to TRBJ2-3; D is unclear. This CDR3 comprises 15 residues. Germline CDR1 is MGHDK and CDR2 is SYGVNS. Trimming shortened V by 3 bases and J by 0 bases, and 10 bases separated the two germline ends. The CDR3 is CASSDEVISTDTQYF. CDR3 sequence (DNA): TGTGCCAGCAGTGACGAAGTGATTAGCACAGATACGCAGTATTTT.

The chain has TRBV7-2 and TRBJ2-7; TRBD2 agrees at 10 bases. This CDR3 has 13 amino acids. Trimming cost V 3 bases and J 5 bases; bases outside gene matches: 1. CDR1 and CDR2 from the germline V gene are SGHTA and FQGNSA. CDR3 residues: CASSFLAGDEQYF. Here the CDR3 DNA reads TGTGCCAGCAGCTTCCTAGCGGGAGACGAGCAGTACTTC.

This rearrangement joins TRBV28 to TRBJ2-6; the D is unclear. Germline V gives CDR1 MDHEN, CDR2 SYDVKM. This CDR3 has 13 amino acids. Trimming removed 9 bases from V and 2 bases from J, with 8 bases in between. CDR3 sequence: CASRRPGANVLTF. CDR3 nucleotides: TGTGCCAGTCGGCGCCCTGGGGCCAACGTCCTGACTTTC.

This clone was seen only once. The genes are TRBV7-8 and TRBJ1-1; D is unclear. Trimming removed 2 bases at V and 8 bases at J, with 3 bases between. From germline, CDR1 is SGHVS and CDR2 FQNEAQ. The CDR3 is 10 amino acids. CDR3 coding DNA: TGTGCCAGCAGCTTATACGAAGCTTTCTTT. This translates into CASSLYEAFF. The entire variable domain, with the rest obtained from reference TRBV7-8 and TRBJ1-1, is as follows: GAGVSQSPRYKVAKRGQDVALRCDPISGHVSLFWYQQALGQGPEFLTYFQNEAQLDKSGLPSDRFFAERPEGSVSTLKIQRTQQEDSAVYLCASSLYEAFFGQGTRLTVV.

The J gene is TRBJ2-2, the V gene TRBV5-5; D is unclear. V gave up 2 bases and J gave up 1 base, with 9 bases separating them. This CDR3 has 15 amino acids. Looked up from germline, CDR1 is SGHKS and CDR2 is YYEKEE (reference sequence). CDR3 DNA: TGTGCCAGCAGCTTCTTAGTGGGGAACACCGGGGAGCTGTTTTTT. It translates to CASSFLVGNTGELFF. Together with reference TRBV5-5 and TRBJ2-2, the CDR3 gives the full variable domain: DAGVTQSPTHLIKTRGQQVTLRCSPISGHKSVSWYQQVLGQGPQFIFQYYEKEERGRGNFPDRFSARQFPNYSSELNVNALLLGDSALYLCASSFLVGNTGELFFGEGSRLTVL.

This clone occurred many times. The CDR3 reads CASSAGTGDRGYTF. For the CDR3, the DNA is TGTGCCAGCAGCGCCGGGACAGGCGATCGTGGCTACACCTTC. V and J are TRBV5-6 and TRBJ1-2, with TRBD1 matching over 8 bases. V was pared by 4 bases and J by 7 bases, with 9 bases of the junction left unmatched. The CDR3 totals 14 residues. From germline, CDR1 is SGHDT and CDR2 YYEEEE.

This sequence joins TRBV2 and TRBJ2-3, with D perhaps assigned TRBD1 or TRBD2 (5 bases each). This CDR3 region has 16 residues. V was shortened by 6 bases and J by 2 bases, with 18 bases between the two germline ends. CDR1 and CDR2 from the germline V gene are SNHLY and FYNNEI. The CDR3 is CASSEGPNLDTDTQYF. CDR3 DNA sequence: TGTGCCAGCAGCGAGGGACCCAACCTCGACACAGATACGCAGTATTTT.